The 23 T cell receptor beta chains in this list originate from one sample, sequenced in a study of T cells in women clearing cervical HPV infection. Assay used: immunoSEQ multiplex PCR; TCRdb lists only in-frame clones, some missing. This sample's table has tens of thousands of clones. The sequencing sample was made of blood buffy coat. These receptors all stem from a woman aged 18 to 75 with a cervical HPV16 infection that either progressed to CIN3+ or cleared (not recorded which).

Notes on this clone: The sequenced fragment ends 3 residues before the CDR3 boundary, so the rest is inferred from the germline J gene. The chain links TRBV7-2 to TRBJ1-5; a weak D match, TRBD1 (5 bases). Germline CDR1 SGHTA, CDR2 FQGNSA. V shed 5 bases and J shed 7 bases, with 9 bases lying between them. The CDR3 consists of 12 residues. Partial CDR3 DNA: TGTGCCAGCAGCACGCGGGGGCAGCCC. Its translation is CASSTRGQP. The entire CDR3 sequence reads CASSTRGQPQHF.

Worth noting for this clone: The CDR3 extends 3 residues past the end of the read, so its final part is completed from the germline J gene. The rearrangement links TRBV6-1 to TRBJ2-1; TRBD1 matches 7 bases. This CDR3 comprises 14 residues. Trimming cost V 3 bases and J 5 bases; bases outside gene matches: 4. The germline gives CDR1 MNHNS, CDR2 SASEGT. The CDR3 DNA, read in part, is TGTGCCAGCAGTGACAGGGGGTACCACAATGAG. The encoded protein is CASSDRGYHNE. The whole CDR3 protein reads CASSDRGYHNEQFF.

The CDR3 is CASSQTGPNQPQHF. The DNA read from the CDR3 is TGTGCCAGCAGCCAAACAGGGCCCAATCAGCCC. V gene TRBV27 combines with J gene TRBJ1-5; TRBD1 is a possible D gene (6 bases). The read finishes 3 residues shy of the CDR3 end, and the germline J gene is used to complete it. From germline, CDR1 is MNHEY and CDR2 SMNVEV (reference sequence). V was pared by 6 bases and J by 3 bases, with 12 bases between. The CDR3 extends over 14 amino acids.

Comments on this clone: The sequence runs out 3 residues before the end of the CDR3; the remainder is reconstructed from the germline J gene. The rearrangement uses TRBV7-9 and TRBJ2-3; 9 bases match TRBD2. CDR3 length equals 14 residues. Germline V gene lookup returns CDR1 SEHNR and CDR2 FQNEAQ (reference sequence). J lost 5 bases, V lost 5 bases, and 5 bases had no gene match. The CDR3 sequence: CASSLTSGRDTQYF. CDR3 bases read: TGTGCCAGCAGCCTTACTAGCGGGCGAGATACG.

Points on this clone: The CDR3 end falls 3 residues outside the read, so it is completed with the germline J gene. The V call is TRBV7-2, the J call TRBJ2-7; possible D gene TRBD2, 5 bases. The germline V gene encodes CDR1 SGHTA and CDR2 FQGNSA. The CDR3 has 14 amino acids. V lost 3 bases, J lost 4 bases, and 13 bases lay in between. CDR3 DNA (partial): TGTGCCAGCAGCTTCGTCGGGGTGAGGTACGAG. Protein sequence: CASSFVGVRYE. The CDR3 in its entirety is CASSFVGVRYEQYF.

In the case of this clone: The read terminates 3 residues ahead of where the CDR3 ends, so the germline J gene completes it. The chain employs TRBV19 and TRBJ2-1; 12 bases are shared with TRBD2. The CDR3 runs to 19 residues. Trimming removed 5 bases from V and 0 bases from J; junction bases left unmatched: 11. Germline-derived CDR1 and CDR2 are LNHDA and SQIVND (reference sequence). CDR3 protein: CASSPGLAGIPRSYNEQFF. The sequenced CDR3 bases are TGTGCCAGTAGTCCGGGACTAGCGGGCATCCCGCGCTCCTACAATGAG.

As concerns this clone: The sequence runs out 3 residues before the end of the CDR3; the remainder is reconstructed from the germline J gene. This rearrangement joins TRBV4-1 to TRBJ1-4; 9 bases agree with TRBD1. CDR1 is MGHRA and CDR2 is YSYEKL in the germline V gene. V shed 2 bases, J shed 4 bases, and the junction held 2 bases outside the gene matches. This CDR3 region has 15 residues. The sequenced CDR3 bases are TGCGCCAGCAGCCAACCGGGACAGGGTAATGAAAAA. This encodes CASSQPGQGNEK. From start to end, the CDR3 is CASSQPGQGNEKLFF.

Worth noting for this clone: The read falls 3 residues short of the CDR3 end, and the missing part is taken from the germline J gene. The chain links TRBV10-1 to TRBJ1-5, with 9 positions matching TRBD1. V shed 6 bases and J 5 bases; nucleotides not matched to a gene: 5. The germline CDR1 and CDR2 sequences are WNHNN and SYGVQD (reference sequence). CDR3 length: 14 residues. The CDR3 is CASRGTGSHQPQHF. CDR3 bases read: TGCGCCAGCAGGGGGACAGGGAGTCATCAGCCC.

With regard to this clone: With the read ending 3 residues before the CDR3 end, the germline J gene is used to fill in that end. This chain connects TRBV6-4 to TRBJ2-1; possible D gene TRBD2, 6 bases. The germline CDR1 and CDR2 sequences are MRHNA and SNTAGT. The ends were cut back, 6 bases at V and 9 bases at J, with 12 bases in the middle. The length of the CDR3 is 12 residues. The sequenced part of the CDR3 DNA is TGTGCCAGCAGGGCTAGCGCTGGTGAG. This sequence encodes CASRASAGE. In full, the CDR3 is CASRASAGEQFF.

As to this clone: Mismatch with germline at one junction end may stem from a read error. The read ends 3 residues shy of where the CDR3 ends; the end is completed using the germline J gene. This chain uses TRBV6-1 with TRBJ2-2; D might be TRBD1 (6 bases). Germline-derived CDR1 and CDR2 are MNHNS and SASEGT. The CDR3 sequence is 16 residues long. The chain's CDR3 is CASSESGGKNPGELFF. The covered CDR3 bases are TGTGCCAGCAGTGAATCTGGGGGCAAGAACCCCGGGGAG.

Comment on this clone: The read is 3 residues too short to cover the CDR3 end, so that end is filled in from the germline J gene. The V and J genes are TRBV10-1 and TRBJ1-1; TRBD1 might be the D (5 bases). From germline, CDR1 is WNHNN and CDR2 SYGVQD (reference sequence). V lost 7 bases to trimming and J lost 1 base, with 16 bases between them. The CDR3 loop spans 15 amino acids. This CDR3 is CASTPDTAGNTEAFF. CDR3 DNA (partial): TGCGCCAGCACCCCGGACACCGCCGGGAACACTGAA.

With regard to this clone: The read terminates 3 residues before the CDR3 end, so the remaining end is supplied by the germline J gene. The J gene is TRBJ2-7, the V gene TRBV18; 8 bases agree with TRBD1. Looked up from germline, CDR1 is KGHSH and CDR2 is LQKENI. With V trimmed by 6 bases and J by 2 bases, 6 bases remained unmatched. This CDR3 has 14 residues. The covered CDR3 bases are TGTGCCAGCTCTCAGGGGGCTAGGGCCTACGAG. Its translation is CASSQGARAYE. The complete CDR3 protein is CASSQGARAYEQYF.

With regard to this clone: Coverage ceases 3 residues before the CDR3 finishes, and the germline J gene fills in the end. V gene TRBV20-1 combines with J gene TRBJ2-3; TRBD2 matches at 8 bases. Germline lookup yields CDR1 DFQATT and CDR2 SNEGSKA (reference sequence). The CDR3 covers 14 residues. The V segment lost 6 bases and the J segment 1 base; nucleotides outside the gene matches: 6. CDR3 region: CSALTSVGTDTQYF. The CDR3 bases that were read are TGCAGTGCCCTGACTAGCGTGGGCACAGATACG.

Concerning this clone: The observed sequence ends 3 residues before the CDR3 terminus, with the missing tail filled in from the germline J gene. The gene calls are TRBV2 and TRBJ2-1; 8 bases map to TRBD2. This CDR3 is built from 17 residues. Germline-derived CDR1 and CDR2 are SNHLY and FYNNEI. J lost 0 bases, V lost 11 bases, and 15 bases had no gene match. The part of the CDR3 DNA that was read is TGTGCCGGACGGGGGGGAGAAGCGGGGCTCTCCTACAATGAG. It specifies CAGRGGEAGLSYNE. The whole CDR3 sequence reads CAGRGGEAGLSYNEQFF. Based on the CDR3 plus reference TRBV2 and TRBJ2-1, the full variable domain is EPEVTQTPSHQVTQMGQEVILRCVPISNHLYFYWYRQILGQKVEFLVSFYNNEISEKSEIFDDQFSVERPDGSNFTLKIRSTKLEDSAMYFCAGRGGEAGLSYNEQFFGPGTRLTVL.

About this clone: Coverage ceases 3 residues before the CDR3 finishes, and the germline J gene fills in the end. The chain is built from TRBV6-2 or TRBV6-3 and TRBJ1-1; no clear D gene. Germline CDR1 is MNHEY and CDR2 is SVGEGT. Trimming left V 6 bases short and J 4 bases short, with 9 bases between. The length of the CDR3 is 12 residues. CDR3 loop: CASSPQRTEAFF. Incomplete CDR3 DNA: TGTGCCAGCAGCCCTCAGCGCACTGAA.

Turning to this clone: Read coverage stops 3 residues before the CDR3 terminus; the germline J gene supplies the remainder. The chain combines TRBV5-1 with TRBJ1-2; D unclear. CDR1 is SGHRS, CDR2 YFSETQ, per germline. Trimming removed 0 bases from V and 4 bases from J, with 16 bases in between. The CDR3 runs to 16 residues. The CDR3: CASSLEGNHAAYGYTF. The CDR3 DNA, read in part, is TGCGCCAGCAGCTTGGAGGGCAACCACGCCGCCTATGGC.

Concerning this clone itself: The observed sequence ends 3 residues before the CDR3 terminus, with the missing tail filled in from the germline J gene. V usage is TRBV18 and J usage is TRBJ1-1, with D hard to call. V was clipped by 3 bases and J by 3 bases, with 11 bases between them. Germline CDR1 is KGHSH and CDR2 is LQKENI. This CDR3 has 14 residues. The CDR3 sequence is CASSPRRQDTEAFF. CDR3 DNA, as far as it was read: TGTGCCAGCTCACCCCGGAGGCAGGACACTGAA.

Concerning this clone: Read data end 3 residues before the CDR3 end; the end is taken from the germline J gene. The V gene is TRBV2, the J gene TRBJ2-4; 8 bases align to TRBD2. From germline, CDR1 is SNHLY and CDR2 FYNNEI. The CDR3 is 13 residues long. CDR3 loop: CASSEAPSGPQYF. The sequenced part of the CDR3 DNA is TGTGCCAGCAGTGAAGCCCCTAGCGGGCCT. Full variable domain (remainder filled in from reference TRBV2 and TRBJ2-4): EPEVTQTPSHQVTQMGQEVILRCVPISNHLYFYWYRQILGQKVEFLVSFYNNEISEKSEIFDDQFSVERPDGSNFTLKIRSTKLEDSAMYFCASSEAPSGPQYFGAGTRLSVL.

Details on this clone: The sequence runs out 3 residues before the end of the CDR3; the remainder is reconstructed from the germline J gene. The chain combines TRBV10-3 with TRBJ2-5; 10 bases are a match to TRBD2. The ends lost 0 bases at V and 2 bases at J; junction bases unmatched: 3. The CDR3 consists of 16 residues. Looked up from germline, CDR1 is ENHRY and CDR2 is SYGVKD. CDR3 residues: CAISESQRGGQETQYF. The part of the CDR3 DNA that was read is TGTGCCATCAGTGAGTCCCAGCGGGGGGGTCAAGAGACC.

With regard to this clone: The observed sequence ends 3 residues before the CDR3 terminus, with the missing tail filled in from the germline J gene. The chain is built from TRBV10-1 and TRBJ1-1; a weak D match, TRBD1 (5 bases). V lost 3 bases and J lost 6, with 17 bases in between. CDR1 is WNHNN, CDR2 SYGVQD, per germline (reference sequence). The CDR3 is made up of 15 amino acids. The CDR3 here is CASSDFREYGAEAFF. The part of the CDR3 DNA that was read is TGCGCCAGCAGTGATTTCAGGGAGTATGGGGCTGAA.

In the case of this clone: Read data end 3 residues before the CDR3 end; the end is taken from the germline J gene. The chain combines TRBV30 with TRBJ2-1; 8 bases line up with TRBD2. Looked up from germline, CDR1 is GTSNPN and CDR2 is SVGIG (reference sequence). Unmatched junction bases numbered 1, after V lost 0 bases and J lost 0 bases. The CDR3 spans 15 residues. The CDR3 sequence: CAWSVGTSSYNEQFF. The part of the CDR3 DNA that was read is TGTGCCTGGAGTGTAGGGACTAGCTCCTACAATGAG.

On this clone: Read coverage stops 3 residues before the CDR3 terminus; the germline J gene supplies the remainder. This chain uses TRBV20-1 with TRBJ1-5, with TRBD1 as a possible D gene (6 bases). The CDR3 extends over 13 amino acids. Germline V lookup: CDR1 DFQATT, CDR2 SNEGSKA (reference sequence). The V end lost 2 bases, the J end lost 7 bases, and 12 bases lay between the germline ends. CDR3: CSARQFQGQPQHF. Incomplete CDR3 DNA: TGCAGTGCTAGACAATTCCAGGGGCAGCCC.

On this clone itself: Read sequence stops 3 residues before the CDR3 end, and the germline J gene provides the missing end. This chain connects TRBV7-3 to TRBJ2-2; TRBD1 is a possible D gene (6 bases). CDR3 size: 18 residues. The V gene lost 3 bases and the J gene lost 4 bases, with 21 bases spanning the gap. The V gene's germline CDR1 is SGHTA and CDR2 FQGTGA. CDR3 protein: CASSFPRDTPQGTGELFF. The sequenced CDR3 bases are TGTGCCAGCAGCTTCCCCCGGGACACTCCTCAGGGCACCGGGGAG. The whole variable domain, filled in from reference TRBV7-3 and TRBJ2-2, reads GAGVSQTPSNKVTEKGKYVELRCDPISGHTALYWYRQSLGQGPEFLIYFQGTGAADDSGLPNDRFFAVRPEGSVSTLKIQRTERGDSAVYLCASSFPRDTPQGTGELFFGEGSRLTVL.